This TCR beta chain appears in the sequencing data of a study of T cells in Graves' hyperthyroidism and ophthalmopathy. Study-wide background: At the time of initial diagnosis and before any treatment, peripheral blood was collected.

Among the patients, aged 18 to 65, hyperthyroidism was newly diagnosed and had lasted under 2 months. This clonotype has a handful of counts. Its specificity is unknown. Study-wide points: Most thyroid-expanded clonotypes above 0.001 were also found in blood.

This CDR3 spans 14 amino acids. Germline V gene lookup returns CDR1 MNHEY and CDR2 SVGAGI. V lost 8 bases and J lost 2; bases outside the gene matches: 9. The TCR beta CDR3 regions underwent amplification using RNA transcripts as the source. Carried out on the TCR CDR3, a first-round RT-PCR used the HTBI primer set. TCRdb re-called the multiplex PCR reads through MiXCR, storing one row per CDR3 protein. This table has hundreds of thousands of distinct CDR3 sequences, over 35% appearing once. The receptor comes from a young man with Graves' hyperthyroidism. The gene calls are TRBV6-5 and TRBJ2-7; 7 bases map to TRBD2. The sample consisted of blood. The CDR3 DNA follows: TGTGCCAGCCTTGGGGCTAGCGGACCCTACGAGCAGTACTTC. Translating it yields CASLGASGPYEQYF.